This paragraph reports one T cell receptor (beta chain). The data stem from a study of early T cells in non-severe SARS-CoV-2 infection. Between the trimmed V and J ends, which lost 1 base and 6 bases, there was a span of 22 bases. CDR1 and CDR2 (germline): GTSNPN, SVGIG (reference sequence). The CDR3 sequence is 16 residues long. The TCR library protocol attached unique molecular identifiers to the individual cDNA molecules. One entry per CDR3 protein results from TCRdb running MiXCR on the 5' RACE reads. The table shows 80,000 or so distinct CDR3 sequences, with more than 12% occurring only once. The sequence derives from an adult who was a healthcare worker with PCR-confirmed SARS-CoV-2 infection or an uninfected control (not recorded which). The sample was whole blood. The V gene is TRBV30, the J gene TRBJ2-7; D may correspond to TRBD1 or TRBD2 (7 bases each). CDR3 nucleotides: TGTGCCTGGAGTGACCCCTGGGAGGGGGCTGTCTCCGAGCAGTACTTC. This codes for CAWSDPWEGAVSEQYF.